The 26 T cell receptor beta chains presented below share a single source sample, sequenced in a study of technical replicates of blood from several donors (dated by TCRdb to the late 2010s). Libraries were made using the immunoSEQ multiplex PCR assay. As stored in TCRdb, this immuneACCESS dataset retains in-frame rearrangements with V and J assigned. A fraction of the clones does not appear; measured against another copy, unresolved V genes explain less than half of the discrepancy, and the remainder lacks a known reason. The sample table records tens of thousands of clones; 80% to 95% of these occur just once. Approximately 0.4% of the sample is held by the ten biggest clonotypes. The sample was T cells isolated from PBMCs. All receptors come from a human donor in good health.

The genes are TRBV4-2 and TRBJ2-7, with TRBD1 matching 7 bases. The CDR3 is 15 amino acids. Germline-derived CDR1 and CDR2 are LGHNA and YNFKEQ. With V trimmed by 0 bases and J by 2 bases, 4 bases remained unmatched. CDR3 coding DNA: TGTGCCAGCAGCCAAGATAAGCAGGGGGCCTACGAGCAGTACTTC. This sequence encodes CASSQDKQGAYEQYF.

With respect to this clone: One junction end does not reproduce the germline sequence, and a read error may be involved. The chain employs TRBV6-4 and TRBJ2-3; 12 positions match TRBD2. The V gene's germline CDR1 is MRHNA and CDR2 SNTAGT. The length of the CDR3 is 15 residues. Here the CDR3 reads CASSEPTSGRRGTGF. In DNA form, the CDR3 reads TGTGCCAGCAGTGAACCGACTAGCGGGAGAAGGGGTACAGGATTT.

The chain joins TRBV30 to TRBJ2-6, with a tentative D call TRBD2 (5 bases). The germline CDR1 and CDR2 sequences are GTSNPN and SVGIG (reference sequence). V gave up 0 bases and J gave up 3 bases, with 12 bases separating them. This CDR3 has 16 amino acids. CDR3 sequence: CAWSVPGNSGANVLTF. The DNA for the CDR3 is TGTGCCTGGAGTGTACCGGGAAACAGTGGGGCCAACGTCCTGACTTTC.

J is TRBJ2-1 and V is TRBV29-1; D is uncertain. From germline, CDR1 is SQVTM and CDR2 ANQGSEA. V was shortened by 1 base and J by 6 bases, with 16 bases between the two germline ends. CDR3 size: 15 residues. The CDR3 DNA reads as TGCAGCGTTGAAGGGGCTGACGACCTATCCAATGAGCAGTTCTTC. As protein: CSVEGADDLSNEQFF.

The chain uses TRBV19 and TRBJ1-3; D might be TRBD1 (6 bases). CDR3 length: 15 amino acids. Trimming removed 11 bases from V and 2 bases from J, with 19 bases in between. Germline CDR1 LNHDA, CDR2 SQIVND (reference sequence). The CDR3 DNA reads TGTGCCGTATCTCAGGGGCTTGTTACTGGAAACACCATATATTTT. Protein product: CAVSQGLVTGNTIYF.

The chain carries TRBV15 and TRBJ1-3; no definite D call. Germline V CDR1 and CDR2: LNHNV, YYDKDF (reference sequence). Trimming cost V 5 bases and J 0 bases, with 5 bases left between them. This CDR3 has 13 residues. The chain's CDR3 is CATSVGSGNTIYF. The CDR3 DNA reads TGTGCCACCAGCGTCGGCTCTGGAAACACCATATATTTT.

The chain carries TRBV5-1 and TRBJ2-1; 8 bases match TRBD2. The CDR3 extends over 16 amino acids. The germline V gene has CDR1 SGHRS and CDR2 YFSETQ. V lost 1 base and J lost 5; bases outside the gene matches: 8. CDR3 residues: CASSLTKRESHNEQFF. CDR3 coding DNA: TGCGCCAGCAGCTTGACTAAGCGGGAGTCTCACAATGAGCAGTTCTTC.

The V and J genes are TRBV5-6 and TRBJ2-1, with 7 bases lining up with TRBD2. Germline CDR1 reads SGHDT; CDR2 reads YYEEEE. The CDR3 spans 17 residues. The J segment lost 8 bases and the V segment lost 4 bases, leaving 18 bases of the junction unmatched. This chain's CDR3 is CASSPWLRERVSDEQFF. The CDR3, as DNA: TGTGCCAGCAGCCCGTGGTTGCGGGAGAGGGTATCGGATGAGCAGTTCTTC.

The count of this clone is one. The rearrangement joins TRBV11-2 to TRBJ1-1, with 11 bases matching TRBD1. V trimming: 3 bases; J trimming: 2 bases; junction bases outside the gene matches: 8. The germline gives CDR1 SGHAT, CDR2 FQNNGV. This CDR3 is 17 amino acids long. The CDR3 protein is CASSLDRGRSVNTEAFF. The CDR3 DNA sequence: TGTGCCAGCAGCTTGGACAGGGGGCGATCGGTCAACACTGAAGCTTTCTTT. The variable domain in full, completed from reference TRBV11-2 and TRBJ1-1, reads EAGVAQSPRYKIIEKRQSVAFWCNPISGHATLYWYQQILGQGPKLLIQFQNNGVVDDSQLPKDRFSAERLKGVDSTLKIQPAKLEDSAVYLCASSLDRGRSVNTEAFFGQGTRLTVV.

The CDR3 DNA reads as TGTGCCAGCAGACCTCCTGACACCTACGAGCAGTACTTC. Amino acid sequence: CASRPPDTYEQYF. This sequence joins TRBV7-2 and TRBJ2-7; D uncertain. V lost 6 bases, J lost 2 bases, and 11 bases lay in between. Germline V gene data show CDR1 as SGHTA and CDR2 as FQGNSA. The CDR3 is made up of 13 amino acids. Using reference TRBV7-2 and TRBJ2-7 for the parts outside the CDR3, the full variable domain is GAGVSQSPSNKVTEKGKDVELRCDPISGHTALYWYRQSLGQGLEFLIYFQGNSAPDKSGLPSDRFSAERTGGSVSTLTIQRTQQEDSAVYLCASRPPDTYEQYFGPGTRLTVT.

The rearrangement links TRBV5-1 to TRBJ1-2; 7 nucleotides line up with TRBD1. From germline, CDR1 is SGHRS and CDR2 YFSETQ. This CDR3 is built from 14 residues. The V gene end was trimmed by 4 bases and the J gene end by 3 bases; junction bases not matched to a gene: 6. The CDR3, as DNA: TGCGCCAGCAGCCCAAGTACAGGGGACTATGGCTACACCTTC. It yields the protein CASSPSTGDYGYTF.

The chain joins TRBV10-3 to TRBJ2-7, with 12 bases identical to TRBD2. Germline CDR1 and CDR2: ENHRY and SYGVKD. The CDR3 contains 13 residues. The V segment lost 9 bases and the J segment 3 bases; nucleotides outside the gene matches: 3. CDR3 amino acids: CAMTSGSGYEQYF. CDR3 sequence (DNA): TGTGCCATGACTAGCGGGAGTGGCTACGAGCAGTACTTC.

CDR3 nucleotide sequence: TGTGCCAGTAGTACTCCAGGGCTCGGGGAGCAGTACTTC. Translation gives CASSTPGLGEQYF. This rearrangement joins TRBV19 to TRBJ2-7; TRBD1 is a possible D gene (5 bases). V was shortened by 4 bases and J by 7 bases, with 14 bases between the two germline ends. The CDR3 runs 13 residues. Per germline, CDR1 LNHDA and CDR2 SQIVND (reference sequence).

This CDR3 is CASSDDGLAGVEQYF. In nucleotides, the CDR3 is TGTGCCAGCAGCGACGACGGACTAGCGGGAGTGGAGCAGTACTTC. The chain couples TRBV9 to TRBJ2-7; 13 positions agree with TRBD2. From germline, CDR1 is SGDLS and CDR2 YYNGEE. The ends lost 3 bases at V and 7 bases at J; junction bases unmatched: 7. CDR3 length: 15 amino acids.

V usage is TRBV29-1 and J usage is TRBJ2-7, with a tentative D call TRBD2 (6 bases). CDR3 size: 11 residues. CDR1 is SQVTM and CDR2 is ANQGSEA in the germline V gene. V was clipped by 4 bases and J by 6 bases, with 10 bases between them. In DNA, the CDR3 is TGCAGCGTTGTCGGGAGAACCGAGCAGTACTTC. It is translated as CSVVGRTEQYF.

The chain is built from TRBV25-1 and TRBJ2-2; a possible D gene is TRBD1 (5 bases). Deletions cut 2 bases from V and 3 bases from J, with 13 bases between. From germline, CDR1 is MGHDK and CDR2 SYGVNS. This CDR3 comprises 16 residues. The CDR3 DNA follows: TGTGCCAGCAGTGAACAAACAGGCGGAGACACCGGGGAGCTGTTTTTT. Translated, it gives CASSEQTGGDTGELFF.

The genes are TRBV27 and TRBJ1-5, with D possibly TRBD1 on 5 matching bases. The CDR3 has 14 amino acids. The germline V and J ends were trimmed by 2 bases and 6 bases, with 11 bases remaining between them. Germline CDR1 reads MNHEY; CDR2 reads SMNVEV (reference sequence). In nucleotides, the CDR3 is TGTGCCAGCAGTTTACAGGGTGAGAGTCAGCCCCAGCATTTT. Translated, it gives CASSLQGESQPQHF.

This clone was seen only once. The rearrangement links TRBV2 to TRBJ2-7, with TRBD2 matching 8 bases. V gave up 10 bases and J gave up 2 bases; unmatched junction bases: 10. The germline gives CDR1 SNHLY, CDR2 FYNNEI. The CDR3 runs 14 residues. The CDR3 loop reads CATAPGTRPYEQYF. The CDR3 region has the DNA TGTGCCACAGCTCCCGGGACTAGACCCTACGAGCAGTACTTC.

The chain couples TRBV27 to TRBJ2-3; 7 bases line up with TRBD1. This CDR3 is built from 15 residues. CDR1 is MNHEY and CDR2 is SMNVEV in the germline V gene (reference sequence). After removal of 5 bases from V and 3 bases from J, the junction contained 8 bases not matched to a gene. CDR3 protein: CASSQGTAGTDTQYF. The CDR3 DNA reads as TGTGCCAGCAGTCAAGGGACAGCAGGGACAGATACGCAGTATTTT.

This rearrangement joins TRBV14 to TRBJ2-7; 8 bases are a match to TRBD1. This CDR3 has 16 residues. Per germline, CDR1 SGHDN and CDR2 FVKESK. V was clipped by 2 bases and J by 6 bases; unmatched bases: 12. CDR3 residues: CASSQRTGRFSSEQYF. The CDR3 DNA follows: TGTGCCAGCAGCCAAAGGACAGGGCGCTTCTCATCCGAGCAGTACTTC.

The genes are TRBV7-9 and TRBJ1-1, with D hard to call. Trimming stripped 1 base from V and 0 bases from J, with 3 bases between. Germline CDR1 and CDR2: SEHNR and FQNEAQ (reference sequence). This CDR3 comprises 13 residues. CDR3 bases: TGTGCCAGCAGCTTAGTAGTGAACACTGAAGCTTTCTTT. Residues: CASSLVVNTEAFF.

The chain employs TRBV23-1 and TRBJ1-2; D uncertain. TRBV23-1 is designated an ORF whose function remains uncertain. Between the trimmed V and J ends, which lost 8 bases and 4 bases, there was a span of 11 bases. The CDR3 contains 12 residues. The chain's CDR3 is CASAPVRYGYTF. The CDR3 nucleotides read TGCGCCAGCGCCCCGGTTCGCTATGGCTACACCTTC.

This chain joins TRBV30 and TRBJ2-1, with 7 bases aligning to TRBD2. J lost 4 bases, V lost 2 bases, and 2 bases had no gene match. CDR1 and CDR2 (germline): GTSNPN, SVGIG (reference sequence). This CDR3 has 13 residues. CDR3 loop: CAWSFGGYNEQFF. The CDR3 DNA follows: TGTGCCTGGAGTTTCGGGGGGTACAATGAGCAGTTCTTC.

The chain couples TRBV7-6 to TRBJ2-1; 10 positions match TRBD1. There are 17 residues in the CDR3. CDR1 and CDR2 (germline): SGHVS, FNYEAQ. After removal of 3 bases from V and 1 base from J, the junction contained 6 bases not matched to a gene. The CDR3 DNA is TGTGCCAGCAGCTTTTACCGGACAGGGGGTTCCTACAATGAGCAGTTCTTC. Its translation: CASSFYRTGGSYNEQFF.

The V and J genes are TRBV7-9 and TRBJ2-1, with a weak D call TRBD2 (6 bases). Germline CDR1 and CDR2: SEHNR and FQNEAQ (reference sequence). There are 13 residues in the CDR3. Trimming took off 1 base at V and 9 bases at J, with 10 bases between the two ends. The CDR3 nucleotides are TGTGCCAGCAGCTTAGTGGCGGGGATTGAGCAGTTCTTC. This codes for CASSLVAGIEQFF.

This clone came up once. One junction end disagrees with the germline gene, perhaps due to a read error. Other DNA sequences from this sample encode an identical CDR3 as well. The chain combines TRBV19 with TRBJ1-2; 7 nucleotides line up with TRBD1. The CDR3 spans 15 residues. CDR1 LNHDA and CDR2 SQIVND come from the germline V gene (reference sequence). The CDR3 region is CASSIVEQGNYGYTF. CDR3 sequence (DNA): TGTGCCAGTAGTATAGTGGAACAGGGGAACTATGGCTACACCTTT.